Presented here are 23 T cell receptor beta chains from one specimen sequenced in a study of cytomegalovirus exposure and HLA in healthy donors. The PCR had 60 Vbeta and 13 Jbeta primers. Clones were read by immunoSEQ multiplex PCR, and TCRdb kept only the in-frame ones, dropping some. The profile covers about 110,000 clones, with roughly 86% appearing a single time and about 1.7% taken by the ten largest. Sequenced material: PBMCs. The source is a man aged 35-49 years in good health and CMV-seronegative.

This clone came up once. V gene TRBV5-4 combines with J gene TRBJ1-6, with D unclear. V was shortened by 0 bases and J by 7 bases, with 8 bases between the two germline ends. Germline CDR1 and CDR2: SGHNT and YYREEE (reference sequence). The CDR3 is made up of 14 amino acids. The CDR3 sequence is CASSLEIRNSPLHF. CDR3 DNA sequence: TGTGCCAGCAGCTTGGAGATCAGGAATTCACCCCTCCACTTT.

This chain joins TRBV14 and TRBJ2-3, with 10 bases aligning to TRBD2. Germline CDR1 is SGHDN and CDR2 is FVKESK. The CDR3 totals 15 residues. V dropped 1 base and J dropped 6; count of bases not matched to a gene: 4. Here the CDR3 DNA reads TGTGCCAGCAGCCAAGGTGGACTAGCGGCCGATACGCAGTATTTT. It codes for CASSQGGLAADTQYF.

The chain employs TRBV29-1 and TRBJ2-5; D uncertain. V was pared by 6 bases and J by 2 bases, with 19 bases between. Germline CDR1 reads SQVTM; CDR2 reads ANQGSEA. The length of the CDR3 is 15 residues. Written as DNA, the CDR3 is TGCAGCGTGGGCCCCCGACAAGTAATTCAAGAGACCCAGTACTTC. This translates into CSVGPRQVIQETQYF.

This clone was recorded once. The rearrangement links TRBV15 to TRBJ2-2, with D perhaps matching TRBD1 (5 bases). Germline assignment: CDR1 LNHNV and CDR2 YYDKDF (reference sequence). The CDR3 runs to 17 residues. The ends were cut back, 3 bases at V and 3 bases at J, with 17 bases in the middle. CDR3 amino acids: CATSRSTLRVDTGELFF. DNA of the CDR3: TGTGCCACCAGCAGGTCCACGCTCAGGGTGGACACCGGGGAGCTGTTTTTT.

This chain joins TRBV27 and TRBJ2-1; D unclear. Between the trimmed V and J ends, which lost 7 bases and 2 bases, there was a span of 12 bases. CDR3 length: 14 amino acids. Germline V gene data show CDR1 as MNHEY and CDR2 as SMNVEV (reference sequence). The CDR3 protein is CASKTTIPYNEQFF. The CDR3 coding sequence is TGTGCCAGCAAGACCACTATCCCCTACAATGAGCAGTTCTTC.

The chain joins TRBV7-2 to TRBJ2-7, with TRBD2 as a possible D gene (5 bases). The germline V gene has CDR1 SGHTA and CDR2 FQGNSA. Trimming shortened V by 3 bases and J by 7 bases, and 16 bases separated the two germline ends. The CDR3 consists of 14 residues. The CDR3 bases are TGTGCCAGCAGCTTGGAACTACCAACGGGAGAGCAGTACTTC. Translated, it gives CASSLELPTGEQYF.

The sample holds one count of this clone. This sample includes further DNA sequences coding for the same CDR3. V and J are TRBV5-1 and TRBJ2-5; 11 bases are shared with TRBD1. Germline trimming cut 0 bases from V and 8 bases from J; bases unmatched to any gene: 6. CDR3 length: 15 residues. Germline CDR1 and CDR2: SGHRS and YFSETQ. The CDR3 is CASSLAGGQGETQYF. The DNA of the CDR3 is TGCGCCAGCAGCTTGGCCGGGGGACAGGGGGAAACCCAGTACTTC.

V gene TRBV7-8 combines with J gene TRBJ2-7, with TRBD1 identical over 8 bases. The CDR3 has 12 residues. J lost 8 bases, V lost 5 bases, and 5 bases had no gene match. Germline lookup yields CDR1 SGHVS and CDR2 FQNEAQ. This chain's CDR3 is CASSQTGVKQYF. The CDR3 DNA reads as TGTGCCAGCAGCCAGACAGGGGTCAAGCAGTACTTC.

V usage is TRBV7-2 and J usage is TRBJ1-6; the D is unclear. The CDR3 has 15 amino acids. Trimming stripped 5 bases from V and 0 bases from J, with 8 bases between. Per germline, CDR1 SGHTA and CDR2 FQGNSA. CDR3 residues: CASSIDSSYNSPLHF. CDR3 nucleotide sequence: TGTGCCAGCAGCATTGACTCCTCCTATAATTCACCCCTCCACTTT. The full variable domain, rest sourced from reference TRBV7-2 and TRBJ1-6, is GAGVSQSPSNKVTEKGKDVELRCDPISGHTALYWYRQSLGQGLEFLIYFQGNSAPDKSGLPSDRFSAERTGGSVSTLTIQRTQQEDSAVYLCASSIDSSYNSPLHFGNGTRLTVT.

The rearrangement uses TRBV7-9 and TRBJ2-7; the D gene is possibly TRBD1 (6 bases). In germline, CDR1 is SEHNR, CDR2 FQNEAQ (reference sequence). The CDR3 extends over 13 amino acids. V was trimmed by 5 bases and J by 0 bases, leaving 8 bases between them. CDR3: CASSLRGSYEQYF. The CDR3 region has the DNA TGTGCCAGCAGCCTCAGGGGCTCCTACGAGCAGTACTTC. The whole variable domain, filled in from reference TRBV7-9 and TRBJ2-7, reads DTGVSQNPRHKITKRGQNVTFRCDPISEHNRLYWYRQTLGQGPEFLTYFQNEAQLEKSRLLSDRFSAERPKGSFSTLEIQRTEQGDSAMYLCASSLRGSYEQYFGPGTRLTVT.

The V call is TRBV19, the J call TRBJ2-6; weak D call: TRBD1 (6 bases). This CDR3 has 15 amino acids. Germline CDR1 reads LNHDA; CDR2 reads SQIVND (reference sequence). V was pared by 6 bases and J by 3 bases, with 12 bases between. The CDR3 loop reads CASRIGTSGANVLTF. The CDR3 DNA reads as TGTGCCAGTAGGATCGGGACAAGTGGGGCCAACGTCCTGACTTTC.

The V call is TRBV6-5, the J call TRBJ1-2; the match to TRBD1 covers 9 bases. The junction had 6 bases not matched to a gene; V was cut back by 2 bases and J by 5 bases. CDR1 and CDR2 from the germline V gene are MNHEY and SVGAGI. CDR3 length equals 15 residues. CDR3 nucleotides: TGTGCCAGCAGTTACGGACAGGGGCCTCTATATGGCTACACCTTC. Protein product: CASSYGQGPLYGYTF.

The V call is TRBV6-5, the J call TRBJ2-7; TRBD2 is a possible D gene (8 bases). V dropped 6 bases and J dropped 3 bases, with 18 bases sitting between them. Germline V gives CDR1 MNHEY, CDR2 SVGAGI. This CDR3 comprises 15 residues. CDR3 residues: CASRTGRGLVYEQYF. The CDR3 nucleotides read TGTGCCAGCAGGACCGGGAGGGGGCTGGTCTACGAGCAGTACTTC.

V usage is TRBV2 and J usage is TRBJ1-4, with no clear D. The V end lost 2 bases, the J end lost 6 bases, and 4 bases lay between the germline ends. The CDR3 has 12 amino acids. CDR1 and CDR2 (germline): SNHLY, FYNNEI. The CDR3 DNA reads as TGTGCCAGCAGTGAACTGTATGAAAAACTGTTTTTT. Translation: CASSELYEKLFF. The whole variable domain, remainder taken from reference TRBV2 and TRBJ1-4, is EPEVTQTPSHQVTQMGQEVILRCVPISNHLYFYWYRQILGQKVEFLVSFYNNEISEKSEIFDDQFSVERPDGSNFTLKIRSTKLEDSAMYFCASSELYEKLFFGSGTQLSVL.

The V gene is TRBV5-1, the J gene TRBJ1-1; TRBD1 matches 8 bases. The CDR3 covers 15 residues. The germline gives CDR1 SGHRS, CDR2 YFSETQ. V dropped 0 bases and J dropped 5; count of bases not matched to a gene: 6. The CDR3 DNA reads as TGCGCCAGCAGCTTGGCAGCACAGGGGGAAACTGAAGCTTTCTTT. As protein: CASSLAAQGETEAFF.

This chain uses TRBV5-6 with TRBJ2-7; 10 bases agree with TRBD2. The germline gives CDR1 SGHDT, CDR2 YYEEEE. The CDR3 sequence is 16 residues long. The J segment lost 1 base and the V segment lost 2 bases, leaving 6 bases of the junction unmatched. CDR3 in amino acids: CASSFEGLARSYEQYF. The CDR3 nucleotides read TGTGCCAGCAGCTTCGAGGGACTAGCGAGATCCTACGAGCAGTACTTC.

This chain uses TRBV6-1 with TRBJ1-1, with no clear D. The ends were cut back, 5 bases at V and 4 bases at J, with 11 bases in the middle. The CDR3 covers 13 residues. Germline V gene sequence: CDR1 MNHNS, CDR2 SASEGT. The CDR3 spells CASSSDKATEAFF. In nucleotides, the CDR3 is TGTGCCAGCAGTTCCGACAAGGCCACTGAAGCTTTCTTT.

The chain is built from TRBV6-6 and TRBJ2-5, with 13 bases matching TRBD2. The ends lost 4 bases at V and 4 bases at J; junction bases unmatched: 3. Germline V gene data show CDR1 as MNHNY and CDR2 as SVGAGI (reference sequence). This CDR3 spans 15 amino acids. CDR3 loop: CASSLGLAGRETQYF. CDR3 bases: TGTGCCAGCAGTTTGGGACTAGCGGGGCGAGAGACCCAGTACTTC.

The gene calls are TRBV5-1 and TRBJ1-1; 8 positions agree with TRBD1. The CDR3 sequence is 15 residues long. CDR1 is SGHRS, CDR2 YFSETQ, per germline. J was trimmed by 1 base and V by 0 bases; bases with no gene match: 2. The CDR3 protein is CASSLGGTGNTEAFF. The CDR3, as DNA: TGCGCCAGCAGCTTGGGAGGGACAGGGAACACTGAAGCTTTCTTT.

V is TRBV2 and J is TRBJ2-3; 10 bases match TRBD1. The germline CDR1 and CDR2 sequences are SNHLY and FYNNEI. The CDR3 has 13 residues. V gave up 6 bases and J gave up 3 bases; unmatched junction bases: 0. Here the CDR3 reads CASRGQGTDTQYF. The CDR3 bases are TGTGCCAGCAGGGGACAGGGGACAGATACGCAGTATTTT.

The chain recombines TRBV5-6 with TRBJ2-5, with 7 bases fitting TRBD2. Unmatched junction bases numbered 17, after V lost 3 bases and J lost 6 bases. CDR1 and CDR2 from the germline V gene are SGHDT and YYEEEE. The CDR3 extends over 17 amino acids. The CDR3 loop reads CASSSRRGTAISQTQYF. The CDR3 DNA is TGTGCCAGCAGCTCCCGGCGGGGGACCGCTATCTCTCAGACCCAGTACTTC.

This chain links TRBV20-1 with TRBJ1-1; D gene ambiguous. Germline V lookup: CDR1 DFQATT, CDR2 SNEGSKA (reference sequence). The CDR3 contains 10 residues. The ends were cut back, 7 bases at V and 7 bases at J, with 10 bases in the middle. The CDR3 here is CSVPGIEAFF. CDR3 DNA: TGCAGTGTCCCCGGGATTGAAGCTTTCTTT.

The chain links TRBV5-1 to TRBJ2-7; 9 positions match TRBD1. The germline CDR1 and CDR2 sequences are SGHRS and YFSETQ. With V trimmed by 4 bases and J by 6 bases, 11 bases remained unmatched. CDR3 length: 15 amino acids. The CDR3 sequence: CASSASGTGSLEQYF. In nucleotides, the CDR3 is TGCGCCAGCAGCGCCTCCGGGACAGGGTCCCTCGAGCAGTACTTC.